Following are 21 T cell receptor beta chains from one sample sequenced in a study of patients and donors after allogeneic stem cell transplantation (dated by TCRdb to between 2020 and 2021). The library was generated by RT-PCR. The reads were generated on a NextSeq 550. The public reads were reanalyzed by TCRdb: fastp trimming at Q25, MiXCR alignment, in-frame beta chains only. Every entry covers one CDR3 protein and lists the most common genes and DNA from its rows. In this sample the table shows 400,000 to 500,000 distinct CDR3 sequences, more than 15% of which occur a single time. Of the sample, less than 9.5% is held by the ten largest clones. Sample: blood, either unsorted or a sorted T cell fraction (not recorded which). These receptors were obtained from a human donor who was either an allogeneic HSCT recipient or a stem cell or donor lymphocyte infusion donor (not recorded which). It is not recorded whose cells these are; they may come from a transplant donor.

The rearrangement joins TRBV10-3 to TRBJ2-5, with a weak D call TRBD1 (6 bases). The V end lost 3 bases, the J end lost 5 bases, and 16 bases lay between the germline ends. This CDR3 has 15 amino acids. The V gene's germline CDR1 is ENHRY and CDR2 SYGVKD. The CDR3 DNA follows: TGTGCCATCAGTGACCCTAACAGGGCTGGGGAGACCCAGTACTTC. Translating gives CAISDPNRAGETQYF.

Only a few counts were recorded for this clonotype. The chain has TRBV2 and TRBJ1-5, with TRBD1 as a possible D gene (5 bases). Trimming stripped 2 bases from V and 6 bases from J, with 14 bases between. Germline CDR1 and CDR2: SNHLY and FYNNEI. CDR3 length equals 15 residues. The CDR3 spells CASSETGSGGQPQHF. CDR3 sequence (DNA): TGTGCCAGCAGTGAAACCGGGTCCGGGGGTCAGCCCCAGCATTTT.

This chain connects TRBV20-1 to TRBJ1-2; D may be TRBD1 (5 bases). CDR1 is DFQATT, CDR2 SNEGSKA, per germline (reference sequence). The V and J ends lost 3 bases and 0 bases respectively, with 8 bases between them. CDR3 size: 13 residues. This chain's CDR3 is CSARGTTNYGYTF. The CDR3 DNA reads TGCAGTGCTAGGGGGACCACTAACTATGGCTACACCTTC.

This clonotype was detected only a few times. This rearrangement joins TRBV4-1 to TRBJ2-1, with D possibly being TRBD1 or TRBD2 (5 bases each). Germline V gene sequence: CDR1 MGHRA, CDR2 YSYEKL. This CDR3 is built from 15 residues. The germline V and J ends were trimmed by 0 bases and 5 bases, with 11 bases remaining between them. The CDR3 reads CASSQDWGTDNEQFF. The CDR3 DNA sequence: TGCGCCAGCAGCCAAGATTGGGGGACGGACAATGAGCAGTTCTTC.

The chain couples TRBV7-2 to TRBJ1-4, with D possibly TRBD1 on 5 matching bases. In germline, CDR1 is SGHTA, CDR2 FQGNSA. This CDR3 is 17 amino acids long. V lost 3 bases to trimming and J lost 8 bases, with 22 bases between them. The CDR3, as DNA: TGTGCCAGCAGCTTTATATTTGGGCAGGGTCGGAGGGAAAAACTGTTTTTT. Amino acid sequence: CASSFIFGQGRREKLFF.

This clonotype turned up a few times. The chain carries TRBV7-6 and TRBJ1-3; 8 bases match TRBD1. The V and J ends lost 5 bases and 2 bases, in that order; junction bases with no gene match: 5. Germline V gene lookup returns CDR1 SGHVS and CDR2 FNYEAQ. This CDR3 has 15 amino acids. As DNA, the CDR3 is TGTGCCAGCAGCCCTGAGGACAGGGCTGGAAACACCATATATTTT. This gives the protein CASSPEDRAGNTIYF.

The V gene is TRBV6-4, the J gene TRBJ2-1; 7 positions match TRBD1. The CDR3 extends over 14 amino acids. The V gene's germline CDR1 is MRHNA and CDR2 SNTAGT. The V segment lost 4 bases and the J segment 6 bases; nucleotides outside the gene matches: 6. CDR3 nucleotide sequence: TGTGCCAGCAGTGCTAGCAGGGGGAGCAATGAGCAGTTCTTC. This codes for CASSASRGSNEQFF.

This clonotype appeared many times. The CDR3 protein is CASSQEGIYTAETFF. CDR3 DNA: TGCGCCAGCAGCCAAGAGGGTATATACACTGCGGAAACTTTCTTT. The chain combines TRBV4-1 with TRBJ1-1; D not resolved. Germline lookup yields CDR1 MGHRA and CDR2 YSYEKL. Trimming cost V 0 bases and J 12 bases, with 20 bases left between them. The CDR3 is 15 amino acids.

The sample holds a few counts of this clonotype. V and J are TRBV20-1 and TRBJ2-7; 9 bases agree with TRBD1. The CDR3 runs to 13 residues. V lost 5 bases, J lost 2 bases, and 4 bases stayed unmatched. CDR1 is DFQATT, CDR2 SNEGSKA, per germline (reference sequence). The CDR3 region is CSASNRGPYEQYF. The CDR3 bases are TGCAGTGCTTCGAACAGGGGGCCCTACGAGCAGTACTTC.

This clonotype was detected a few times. The CDR3 reads CASSLGQGGEETQYF. DNA for the CDR3: TGCGCCAGCAGCCTCGGACAGGGTGGAGAAGAGACCCAGTACTTC. The chain joins TRBV5-1 to TRBJ2-5; 8 bases line up with TRBD1. After removal of 4 bases from V and 3 bases from J, the junction contained 8 bases not matched to a gene. The CDR3 length is 15 residues. Germline lookup yields CDR1 SGHRS and CDR2 YFSETQ.

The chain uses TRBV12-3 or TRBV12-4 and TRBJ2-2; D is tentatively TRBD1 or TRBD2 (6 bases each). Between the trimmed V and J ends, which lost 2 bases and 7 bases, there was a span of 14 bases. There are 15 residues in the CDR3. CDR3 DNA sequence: TGTGCCAGCAGTTTACGGCGGGGCAGGGGCGGGGAGCTGTTTTTT. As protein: CASSLRRGRGGELFF.

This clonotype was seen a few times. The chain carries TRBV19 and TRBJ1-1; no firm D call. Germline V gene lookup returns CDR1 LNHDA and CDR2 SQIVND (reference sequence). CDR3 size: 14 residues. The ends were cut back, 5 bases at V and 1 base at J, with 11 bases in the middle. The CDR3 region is CASSFGRSNTEAFF. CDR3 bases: TGTGCCAGTAGTTTCGGCAGGTCGAACACTGAAGCTTTCTTT.

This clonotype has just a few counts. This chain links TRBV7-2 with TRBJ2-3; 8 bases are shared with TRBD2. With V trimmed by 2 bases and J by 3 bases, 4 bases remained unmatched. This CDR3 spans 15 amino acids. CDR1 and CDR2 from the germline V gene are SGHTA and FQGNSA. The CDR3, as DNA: TGTGCCAGCAGCTTAATGAGCGGGAGAACAGATACGCAGTATTTT. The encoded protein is CASSLMSGRTDTQYF.

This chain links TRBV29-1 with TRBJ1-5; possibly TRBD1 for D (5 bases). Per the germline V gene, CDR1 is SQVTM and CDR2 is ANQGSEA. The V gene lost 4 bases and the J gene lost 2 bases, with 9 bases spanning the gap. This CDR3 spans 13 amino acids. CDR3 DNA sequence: TGCAGCGTTGCGGGGGATGGCAATCAGCCCCAGCATTTT. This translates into CSVAGDGNQPQHF. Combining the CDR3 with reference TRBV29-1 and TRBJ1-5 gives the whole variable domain SAVISQKPSRDICQRGTSLTIQCQVDSQVTMMFWYRQQPGQSLTLIATANQGSEATYESGFVIDKFPISRPNLTFSTLTVSNMSPEDSSIYLCSVAGDGNQPQHFGDGTRLSIL.

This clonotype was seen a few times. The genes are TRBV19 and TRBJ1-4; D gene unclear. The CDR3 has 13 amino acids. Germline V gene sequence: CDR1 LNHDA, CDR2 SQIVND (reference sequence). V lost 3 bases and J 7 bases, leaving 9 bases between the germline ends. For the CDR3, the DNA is TGTGCCAGTAGTATGCGAGGTGGTGAAAAACTGTTTTTT. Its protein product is CASSMRGGEKLFF. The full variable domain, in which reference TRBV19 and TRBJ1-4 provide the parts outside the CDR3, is DGGITQSPKYLFRKEGQNVTLSCEQNLNHDAMYWYRQDPGQGLRLIYYSQIVNDFQKGDIAEGYSVSREKKESFPLTVTSAQKNPTAFYLCASSMRGGEKLFFGSGTQLSVL.

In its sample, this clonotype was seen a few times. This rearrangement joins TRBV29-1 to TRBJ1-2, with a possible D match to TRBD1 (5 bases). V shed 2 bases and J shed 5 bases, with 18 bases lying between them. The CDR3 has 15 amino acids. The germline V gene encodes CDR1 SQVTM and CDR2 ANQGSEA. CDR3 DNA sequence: TGCAGCGTTGAACGGGGGACCGCCCTCCATTATGGCTACACCTTC. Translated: CSVERGTALHYGYTF.

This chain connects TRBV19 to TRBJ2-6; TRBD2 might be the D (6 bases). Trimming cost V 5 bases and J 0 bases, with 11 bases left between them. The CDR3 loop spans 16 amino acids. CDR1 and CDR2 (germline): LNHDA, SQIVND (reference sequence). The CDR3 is CASSAGRNSGANVLTF. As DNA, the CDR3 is TGTGCCAGTAGTGCGGGACGGAACTCTGGGGCCAACGTCCTGACTTTC.

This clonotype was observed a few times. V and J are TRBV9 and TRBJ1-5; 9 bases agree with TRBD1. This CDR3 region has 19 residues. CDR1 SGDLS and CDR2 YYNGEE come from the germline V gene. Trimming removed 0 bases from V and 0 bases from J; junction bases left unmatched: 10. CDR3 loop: CASSVGGQGGPYSNQPQHF. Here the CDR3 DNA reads TGTGCCAGCAGCGTAGGGGGACAGGGTGGCCCTTATAGCAATCAGCCCCAGCATTTT.

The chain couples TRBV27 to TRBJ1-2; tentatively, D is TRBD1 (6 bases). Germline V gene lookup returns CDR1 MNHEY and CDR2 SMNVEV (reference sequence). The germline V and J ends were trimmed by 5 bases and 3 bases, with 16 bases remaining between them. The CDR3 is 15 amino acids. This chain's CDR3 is CASSPQDRPYYGYTF. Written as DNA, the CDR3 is TGTGCCAGCAGTCCCCAGGACAGACCTTACTATGGCTACACCTTC.

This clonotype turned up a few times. The CDR3 is CSVDVGTIGNPGISNYGYTF. The CDR3 DNA reads TGCAGCGTTGACGTCGGGACAATCGGGAATCCGGGGATATCTAACTATGGCTACACCTTC. This rearrangement joins TRBV29-1 to TRBJ1-2; D is possibly TRBD1 (6 bases). V lost 3 bases and J lost 0, with 29 bases in between. The CDR3 runs to 20 residues. Germline loops: CDR1 SQVTM, CDR2 ANQGSEA.

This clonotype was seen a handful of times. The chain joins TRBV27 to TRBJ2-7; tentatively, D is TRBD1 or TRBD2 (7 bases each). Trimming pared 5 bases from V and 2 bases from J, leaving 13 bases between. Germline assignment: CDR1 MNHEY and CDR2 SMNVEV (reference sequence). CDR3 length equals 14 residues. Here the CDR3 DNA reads TGTGCCAGCAGTATCCAGGGGGGGCCCTACGAGCAGTACTTC. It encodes CASSIQGGPYEQYF.